This T cell receptor (delta chain) was sequenced during a study of γδ T cells in repeated Plasmodium falciparum infection. Whole-study context: Malian children with intense seasonal malaria exposure were compared with matched Australian children. Four controlled malaria infections with P. falciparum NF54 spanned 644 days. Findings and limits, study-wide: The Malian cohort came from a small rural village of predominantly one ethnic group.

In the case of this clone: The antigen is unknown. A read error likely explains why the TCRdb protein, taken from a much larger clone, differs from this DNA's translation at residue 13; the protein shown is translated from the DNA.

Sequencing covered both gamma and delta TCR chains per sample. TCRdb ran CATT on the multiplex PCR reads. The data show 93,000 or so delta-chain clones, roughly 0.98% seen once. The CDR3 length is 19 residues. V was clipped by 2 bases and J by 7 bases; unmatched bases: 21. Germline V gene lookup returns CDR1 TSWWSYY and CDR2 QGS. Gammadelta T cells were flow-sorted from PBMC into Vgamma9/Vdelta2+ and Vdelta2-negative populations for bulk analysis. The V call is TRDV1, the J call TRDJ1; 8 bases line up with TRDD3. The J gene is not listed in TCRdb, so it was assigned here from a DNA match to germline. The origin of this receptor is a pool of human donors (malaria-infected and uninfected, not separated). Sequenced material: gamma-delta T cells from blood. The CDR3 spells CALGELPSFLWGTRPKLIF. The CDR3 DNA sequence: TGTGCTCTTGGGGAATTACCGAGCTTCCTCTGGGGGACACGCCCTAAACTCATCTTT.